This TCR beta chain stems from a study of T cell responses to AZD1222 COVID-19 vaccine. Study findings and constraints: Spike-specific TCR breadth and depth both grew after two AZD1222 doses. There were vaccine-associated CD4 TCRs across spike, dominant at 160-218 and 743-854. Donors, mostly white British, included more females; clonal diversity was possibly underestimated.

The repertoire was sequenced with immunoSEQ multiplex PCR; TCRdb's copy has only in-frame clones and lacks some. The table shows some 250,000 clones, with 90% to 95% occurring only once. The CDR3 runs to 14 residues. CDR1 SGHRS and CDR2 YFSETQ come from the germline V gene. The ends were cut back, 2 bases at V and 3 bases at J, with 12 bases in the middle. Researchers grouped second doses given at about 4 or about 12 weeks into one pool. This clone is a singleton in its sample. Its antigen remains unidentified. This chain uses TRBV5-1 with TRBJ2-7; D remains unclear. Sequences were derived from peripheral blood, sampled 28 days after the second AZD1222 dose. The sequence was collected from an adult who received the AZD1222 COVID-19 vaccine. Written as DNA, the CDR3 is TGCGCCAGCAGCTTCAAGGGCTTGGACTACGAGCAGTACTTC. Its protein is CASSFKGLDYEQYF. The full variable domain, with the rest looked up from reference TRBV5-1 and TRBJ2-7, is KAGVTQTPRYLIKTRGQQVTLSCSPISGHRSVSWYQQTPGQGLQFLFEYFSETQRNKGNFPGRFSGRQFSNSRSEMNVSTLELGDSALYLCASSFKGLDYEQYFGPGTRLTVT.